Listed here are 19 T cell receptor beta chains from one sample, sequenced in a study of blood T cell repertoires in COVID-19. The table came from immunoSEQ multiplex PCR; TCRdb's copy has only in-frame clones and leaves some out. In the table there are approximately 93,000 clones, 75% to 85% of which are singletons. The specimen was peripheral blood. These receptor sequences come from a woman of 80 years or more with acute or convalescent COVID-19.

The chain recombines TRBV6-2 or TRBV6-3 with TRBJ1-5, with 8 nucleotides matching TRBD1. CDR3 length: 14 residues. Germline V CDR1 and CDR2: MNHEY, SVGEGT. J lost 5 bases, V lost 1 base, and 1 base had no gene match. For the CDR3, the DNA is TGTGCCAGCAGTTACTGGGACAGGCATCAGCCCCAGCATTTT. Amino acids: CASSYWDRHQPQHF.

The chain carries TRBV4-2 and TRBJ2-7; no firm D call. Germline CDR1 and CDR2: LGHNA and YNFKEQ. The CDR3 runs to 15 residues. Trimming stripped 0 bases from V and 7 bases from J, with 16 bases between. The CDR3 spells CASSQEGHRGREQYF. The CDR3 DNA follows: TGTGCCAGCAGCCAAGAAGGCCACCGAGGCCGTGAGCAGTACTTC.

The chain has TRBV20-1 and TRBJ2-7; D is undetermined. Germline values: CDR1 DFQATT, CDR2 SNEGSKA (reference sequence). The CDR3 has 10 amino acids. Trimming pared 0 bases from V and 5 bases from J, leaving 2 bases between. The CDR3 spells CSARDNEQYF. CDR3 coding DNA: TGCAGTGCTAGAGATAACGAGCAGTACTTC.

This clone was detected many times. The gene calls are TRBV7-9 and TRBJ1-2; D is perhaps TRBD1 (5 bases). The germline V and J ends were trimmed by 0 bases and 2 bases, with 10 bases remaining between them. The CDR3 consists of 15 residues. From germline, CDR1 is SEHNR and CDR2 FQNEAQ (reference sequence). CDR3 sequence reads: CASSLAGADNYGYTF. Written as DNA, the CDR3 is TGTGCCAGCAGCTTAGCAGGGGCGGACAACTATGGCTACACCTTC.

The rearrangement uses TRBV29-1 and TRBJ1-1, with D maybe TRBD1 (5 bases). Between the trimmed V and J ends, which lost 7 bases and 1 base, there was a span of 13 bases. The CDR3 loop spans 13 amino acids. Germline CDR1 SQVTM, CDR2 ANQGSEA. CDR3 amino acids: CSATPGGNTEAFF. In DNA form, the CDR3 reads TGCAGCGCAACGCCGGGGGGGAACACTGAAGCTTTCTTT.

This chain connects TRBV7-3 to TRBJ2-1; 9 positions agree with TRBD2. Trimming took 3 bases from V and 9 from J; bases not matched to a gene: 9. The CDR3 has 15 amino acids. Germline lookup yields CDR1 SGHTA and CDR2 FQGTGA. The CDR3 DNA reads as TGTGCCAGCAGCTTGCGGGGGGGCACTGAGCCTGAGCAGTTCTTC. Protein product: CASSLRGGTEPEQFF. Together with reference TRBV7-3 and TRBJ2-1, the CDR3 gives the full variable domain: GAGVSQTPSNKVTEKGKYVELRCDPISGHTALYWYRQSLGQGPEFLIYFQGTGAADDSGLPNDRFFAVRPEGSVSTLKIQRTERGDSAVYLCASSLRGGTEPEQFFGPGTRLTVL.

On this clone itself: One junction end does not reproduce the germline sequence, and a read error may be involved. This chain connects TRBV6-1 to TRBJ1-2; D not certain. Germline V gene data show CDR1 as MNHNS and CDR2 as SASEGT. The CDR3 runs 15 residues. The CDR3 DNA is TGTGCCAGCAGGGAAGGGCAATCCTTAACCTATGGCTACACCTTC. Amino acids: CASREGQSLTYGYTF.

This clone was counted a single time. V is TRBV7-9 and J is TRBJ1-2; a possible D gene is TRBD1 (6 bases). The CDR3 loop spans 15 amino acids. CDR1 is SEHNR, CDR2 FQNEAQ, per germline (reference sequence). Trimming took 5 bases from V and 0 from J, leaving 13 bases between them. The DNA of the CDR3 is TGTGCCAGCAGCACCCAGGGGCTAGCTAACTATGGCTACACCTTC. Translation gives CASSTQGLANYGYTF.

The chain's CDR3 is CASSPRQGWGTEAFF. The CDR3 DNA reads as TGTGCCAGCAGTCCTCGACAGGGTTGGGGTACTGAAGCTTTCTTT. V and J are TRBV2 and TRBJ1-1; TRBD1 aligns across 7 bases. Trimming cost V 5 bases and J 5 bases; bases outside gene matches: 11. The CDR3 is 15 residues long. The germline V gene has CDR1 SNHLY and CDR2 FYNNEI. The variable domain in full, completed from reference TRBV2 and TRBJ1-1, reads EPEVTQTPSHQVTQMGQEVILRCVPISNHLYFYWYRQILGQKVEFLVSFYNNEISEKSEIFDDQFSVERPDGSNFTLKIRSTKLEDSAMYFCASSPRQGWGTEAFFGQGTRLTVV.

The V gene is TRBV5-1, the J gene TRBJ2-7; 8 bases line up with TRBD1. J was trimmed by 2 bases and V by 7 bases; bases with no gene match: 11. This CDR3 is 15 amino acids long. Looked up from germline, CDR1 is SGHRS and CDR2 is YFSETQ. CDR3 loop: CASGRTGTGAYEQYF. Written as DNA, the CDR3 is TGCGCCAGCGGGAGGACCGGGACAGGAGCCTACGAGCAGTACTTC. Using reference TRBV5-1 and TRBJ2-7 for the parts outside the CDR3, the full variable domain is KAGVTQTPRYLIKTRGQQVTLSCSPISGHRSVSWYQQTPGQGLQFLFEYFSETQRNKGNFPGRFSGRQFSNSRSEMNVSTLELGDSALYLCASGRTGTGAYEQYFGPGTRLTVT.

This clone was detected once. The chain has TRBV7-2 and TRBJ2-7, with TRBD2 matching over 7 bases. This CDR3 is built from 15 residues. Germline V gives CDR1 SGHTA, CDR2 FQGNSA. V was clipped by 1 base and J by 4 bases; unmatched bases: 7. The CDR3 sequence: CASSLGREAVYEQYF. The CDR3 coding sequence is TGTGCCAGCAGCTTAGGACGGGAGGCCGTTTACGAGCAGTACTTC.

CDR3 nucleotide sequence: TGCGCCAGCAGCCAAGATCCCCATCGGGGCTACACCTTC. Translation: CASSQDPHRGYTF. The genes are TRBV4-1 and TRBJ1-2; D uncertain. The CDR3 is 13 residues long. CDR1 and CDR2 from the germline V gene are MGHRA and YSYEKL. The ends were cut back, 0 bases at V and 8 bases at J, with 10 bases in the middle.

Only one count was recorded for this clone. The CDR3 here is CASSLSGDTEAFF. DNA of the CDR3: TGTGCCAGCAGCTTAAGCGGGGACACTGAAGCTTTCTTT. The chain uses TRBV7-3 and TRBJ1-1; no firm D call. The germline V and J ends were trimmed by 1 base and 3 bases, with 6 bases remaining between them. CDR3 length equals 13 residues. Germline assignment: CDR1 SGHTA and CDR2 FQGTGA.

The CDR3 nucleotides read TGTGCCAGCAGCTTTTCTCGGACAGGGGGCAACACTGAAGCTTTCTTT. It is translated as CASSFSRTGGNTEAFF. The V call is TRBV7-2, the J call TRBJ1-1; 11 nucleotides line up with TRBD1. V shed 3 bases and J 2 bases; nucleotides not matched to a gene: 5. This CDR3 contains 16 residues. The germline CDR1 and CDR2 sequences are SGHTA and FQGNSA.

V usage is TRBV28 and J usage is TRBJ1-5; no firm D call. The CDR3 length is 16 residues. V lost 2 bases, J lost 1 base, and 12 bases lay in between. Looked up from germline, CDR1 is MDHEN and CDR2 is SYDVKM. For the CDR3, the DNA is TGTGCCAGCAGTTTAGTCGAGGGAGGAAGCAATCAGCCCCAGCATTTT. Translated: CASSLVEGGSNQPQHF.

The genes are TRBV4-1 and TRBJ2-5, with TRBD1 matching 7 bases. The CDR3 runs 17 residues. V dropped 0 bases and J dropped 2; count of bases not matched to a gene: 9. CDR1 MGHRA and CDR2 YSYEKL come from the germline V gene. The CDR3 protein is CASSQDPRQGRQETQYF. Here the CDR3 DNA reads TGCGCCAGCAGCCAAGATCCCCGACAGGGACGACAAGAGACCCAGTACTTC.

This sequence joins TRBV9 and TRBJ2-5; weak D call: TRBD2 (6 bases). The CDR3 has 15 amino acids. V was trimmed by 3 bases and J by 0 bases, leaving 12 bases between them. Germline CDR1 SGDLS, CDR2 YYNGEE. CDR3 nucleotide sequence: TGTGCCAGCAGCGCCGGGAGTCCGTACCAAGAGACCCAGTACTTC. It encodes CASSAGSPYQETQYF. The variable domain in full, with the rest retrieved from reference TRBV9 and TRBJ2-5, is DSGVTQTPKHLITATGQRVTLRCSPRSGDLSVYWYQQSLDQGLQFLIQYYNGEERAKGNILERFSAQQFPDLHSELNLSSLELGDSALYFCASSAGSPYQETQYFGPGTRLLVL.

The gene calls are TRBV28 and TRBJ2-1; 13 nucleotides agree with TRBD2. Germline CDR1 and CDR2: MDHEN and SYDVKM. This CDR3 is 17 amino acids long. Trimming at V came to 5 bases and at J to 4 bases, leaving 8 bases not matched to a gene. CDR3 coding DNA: TGTGCCAGCAGTGACGGGACTAGCGGGATTCATTACAATGAGCAGTTCTTC. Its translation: CASSDGTSGIHYNEQFF.

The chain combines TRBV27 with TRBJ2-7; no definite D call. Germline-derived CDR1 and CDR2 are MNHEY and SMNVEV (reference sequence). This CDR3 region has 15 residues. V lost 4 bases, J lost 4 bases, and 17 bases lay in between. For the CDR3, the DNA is TGTGCCAGCAGTTCCTCGACAACCCCCTCGTACGAGCAGTACTTC. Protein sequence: CASSSSTTPSYEQYF.